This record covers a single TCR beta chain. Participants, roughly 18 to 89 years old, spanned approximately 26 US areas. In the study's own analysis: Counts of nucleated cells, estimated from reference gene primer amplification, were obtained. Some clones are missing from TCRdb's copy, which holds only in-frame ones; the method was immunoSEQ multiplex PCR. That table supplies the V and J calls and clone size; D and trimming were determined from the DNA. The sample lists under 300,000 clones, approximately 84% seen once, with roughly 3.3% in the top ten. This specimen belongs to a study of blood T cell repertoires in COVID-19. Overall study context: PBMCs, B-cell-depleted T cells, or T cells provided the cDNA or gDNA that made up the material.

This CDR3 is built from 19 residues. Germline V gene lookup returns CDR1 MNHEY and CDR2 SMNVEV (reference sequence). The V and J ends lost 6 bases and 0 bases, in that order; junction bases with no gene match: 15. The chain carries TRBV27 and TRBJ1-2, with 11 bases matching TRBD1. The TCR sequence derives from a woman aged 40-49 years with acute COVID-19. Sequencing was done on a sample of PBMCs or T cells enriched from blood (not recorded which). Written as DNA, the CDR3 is TGTGCCAGCAGATCCATTTCGGGCGGGACAGGGGGTACTAACTATGGCTACACCTTC. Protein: CASRSISGGTGGTNYGYTF.